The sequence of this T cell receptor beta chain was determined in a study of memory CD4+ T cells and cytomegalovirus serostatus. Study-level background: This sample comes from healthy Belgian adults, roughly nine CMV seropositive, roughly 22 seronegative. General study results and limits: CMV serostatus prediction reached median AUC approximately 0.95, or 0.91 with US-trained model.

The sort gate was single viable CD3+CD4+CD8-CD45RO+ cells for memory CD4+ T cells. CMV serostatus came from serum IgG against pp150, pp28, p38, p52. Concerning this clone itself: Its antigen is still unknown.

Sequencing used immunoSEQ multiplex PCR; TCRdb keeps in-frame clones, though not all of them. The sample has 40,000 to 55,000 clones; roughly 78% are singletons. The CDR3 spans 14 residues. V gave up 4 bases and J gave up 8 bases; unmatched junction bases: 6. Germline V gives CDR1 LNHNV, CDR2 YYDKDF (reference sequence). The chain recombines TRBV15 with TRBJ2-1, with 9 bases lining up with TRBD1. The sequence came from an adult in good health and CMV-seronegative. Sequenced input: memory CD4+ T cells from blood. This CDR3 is CATSKTGGGHEQFF. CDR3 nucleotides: TGTGCCACCAGCAAGACAGGGGGAGGACATGAGCAGTTCTTC.